The source of this T cell receptor (beta chain) is a study of beta chain features in type 1 diabetes. Points from the study as a whole: Type 1 diabetes patients had VDJ junctions that carried fewer insertions and more deletions.

Concerning this clone: Its antigen is currently unknown.

The authors reverse transcribed all of the isolated RNA, so sequencing captured expressed TCRB transcripts. Libraries were prepared by immunoSEQ multiplex PCR; TCRdb keeps only in-frame clonotypes and omits some of them. This table has 120,000 to 150,000 clones, approximately 52% appearing once. Sequenced: Tregs from blood. The receptor comes from a man younger than 30 in good health.

The CDR3 DNA reads as TGTGCCATCAGTGACAGTGGAGCGAACACTGAAGCTTTCTTT. It specifies CAISDSGANTEAFF. The chain employs TRBV10-3 and TRBJ1-1; D unresolved. CDR3 length: 14 amino acids. V dropped 3 bases and J dropped 1 base, with 9 bases sitting between them. CDR1 ENHRY and CDR2 SYGVKD come from the germline V gene.